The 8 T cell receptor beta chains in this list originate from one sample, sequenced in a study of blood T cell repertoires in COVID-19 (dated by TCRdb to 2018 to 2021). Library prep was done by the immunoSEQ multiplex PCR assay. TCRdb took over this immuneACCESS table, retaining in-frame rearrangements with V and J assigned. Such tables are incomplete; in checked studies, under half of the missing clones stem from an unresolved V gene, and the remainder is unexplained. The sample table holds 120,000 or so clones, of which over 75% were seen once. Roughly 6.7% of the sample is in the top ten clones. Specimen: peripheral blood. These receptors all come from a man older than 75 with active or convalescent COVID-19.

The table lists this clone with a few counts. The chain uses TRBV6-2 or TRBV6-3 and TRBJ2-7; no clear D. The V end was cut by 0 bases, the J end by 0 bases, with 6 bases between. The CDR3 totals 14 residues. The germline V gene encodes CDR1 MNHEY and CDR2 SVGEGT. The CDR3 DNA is TGTGCCAGCAGTTACTCGGGCATCTCCTACGAGCAGTACTTC. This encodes CASSYSGISYEQYF.

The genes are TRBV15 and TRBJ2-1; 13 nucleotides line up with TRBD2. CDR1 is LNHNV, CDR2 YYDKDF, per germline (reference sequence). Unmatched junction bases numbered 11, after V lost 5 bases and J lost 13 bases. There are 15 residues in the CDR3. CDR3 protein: CATSQTSGRPWPQFF. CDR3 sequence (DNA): TGTGCCACCAGCCAGACTAGCGGGAGGCCCTGGCCACAGTTCTTC.

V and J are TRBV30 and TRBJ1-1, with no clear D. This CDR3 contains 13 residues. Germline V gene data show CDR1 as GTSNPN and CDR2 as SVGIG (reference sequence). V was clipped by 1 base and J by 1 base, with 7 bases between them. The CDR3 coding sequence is TGTGCCTGGAGTGCGGCAGGGAACACTGAAGCTTTCTTT. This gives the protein CAWSAAGNTEAFF.

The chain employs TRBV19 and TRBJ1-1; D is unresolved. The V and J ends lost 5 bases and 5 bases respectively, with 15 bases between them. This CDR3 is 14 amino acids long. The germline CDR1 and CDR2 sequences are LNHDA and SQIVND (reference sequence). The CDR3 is CASSFAASVTEAFF. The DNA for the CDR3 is TGTGCCAGTAGTTTCGCTGCGAGCGTAACTGAAGCTTTCTTT.

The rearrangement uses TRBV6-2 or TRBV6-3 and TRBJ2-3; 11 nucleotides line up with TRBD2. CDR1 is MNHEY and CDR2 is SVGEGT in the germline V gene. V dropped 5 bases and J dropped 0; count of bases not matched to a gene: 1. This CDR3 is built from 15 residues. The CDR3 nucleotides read TGTGCCAGCAGTCGGACTAGCGGGAGCACAGATACGCAGTATTTT. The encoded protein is CASSRTSGSTDTQYF.

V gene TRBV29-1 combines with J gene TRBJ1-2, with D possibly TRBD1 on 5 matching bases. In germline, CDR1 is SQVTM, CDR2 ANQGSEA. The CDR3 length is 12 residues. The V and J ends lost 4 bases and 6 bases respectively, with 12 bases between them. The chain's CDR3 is CSVARGFNGYTF. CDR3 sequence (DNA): TGCAGCGTTGCACGGGGGTTCAATGGCTACACCTTC.

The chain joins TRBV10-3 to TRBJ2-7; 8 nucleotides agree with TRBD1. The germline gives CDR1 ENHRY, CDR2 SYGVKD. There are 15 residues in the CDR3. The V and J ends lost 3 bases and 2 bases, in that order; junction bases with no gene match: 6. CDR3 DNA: TGTGCCATCAGTGACTGGGACAGGCCTGCCTACGAGCAGTACTTC. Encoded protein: CAISDWDRPAYEQYF.

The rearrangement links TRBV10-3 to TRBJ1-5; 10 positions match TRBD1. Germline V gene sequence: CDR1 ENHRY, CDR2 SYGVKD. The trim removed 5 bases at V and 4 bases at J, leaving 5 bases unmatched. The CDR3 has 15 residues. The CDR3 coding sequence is TGTGCCATCAGTACGGCGGGACAGGGGAATCAGCCCCAGCATTTT. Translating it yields CAISTAGQGNQPQHF.